This T cell receptor (beta chain) emerged from a study of blood T cell repertoires in COVID-19. TCRdb keeps only in-frame clones here, not all; method: immunoSEQ multiplex PCR. The sample has about 220,000 clones; about 80% are singletons. CDR1 is MNHEY and CDR2 is SMNVEV in the germline V gene (reference sequence). V was cut by 10 bases and J by 0 bases, with 14 bases left in between. CDR3 size: 14 residues. This chain connects TRBV27 to TRBJ2-3; no firm D call. The specimen sequenced was peripheral blood. The TCR was taken from a young woman who had recovered from COVID-19. The CDR3 region is CATRAISSTDTQYF. In DNA form, the CDR3 reads TGTGCCACCCGAGCCATCTCTAGCACAGATACGCAGTATTTT.